The T cell receptor beta chain described here comes from a study of cytomegalovirus exposure and HLA in healthy donors. General study findings and limits: The study listed 150 to 200 cytomegalovirus-associated TCR beta chains. A later analysis reportedly identified an Asian-associated ancestry cluster as carrying fewer N-insertions than the roughly 670-donor mean. There were some V segments, including TRBV6-2 and TRBV6-3, excluded as indistinguishable. Earlier analysis yielded a pattern in which most TCR beta V segments were productive about 90% or about 30% of the time.

Details on this clone: No antigen is known for it.

The CDR3 contains 14 residues. Germline CDR1 is MNHNS and CDR2 is SASEGT. V shed 10 bases and J 8 bases; nucleotides not matched to a gene: 11. PCR used 60 Vbeta primers and 13 Jbeta primers. Libraries were prepared by immunoSEQ multiplex PCR; TCRdb keeps only in-frame clonotypes and omits some of them. The table records around 90,000 clones, more than 75% of them present only once. This sequence originates from a man under 40 in good health and CMV-seropositive. The chain carries TRBV6-1 and TRBJ1-2; 12 bases fit TRBD1. The sequencing input was PBMCs. CDR3 region: CATRDRGPGDGYTF. The CDR3 coding sequence is TGTGCCACTCGGGACAGGGGGCCTGGTGACGGCTACACCTTC.